These 4 T cell receptor beta chains originate from one sample sequenced in a study of blood T cell repertoires in COVID-19. Sequencing used immunoSEQ multiplex PCR; TCRdb keeps in-frame clones, though not all of them. This table holds about 400,000 clones, roughly 85% found once. Sequencing was performed on PBMCs or T cells enriched from blood (not recorded which). The receptors here all came from a woman aged 18-29 years with acute COVID-19.

This clone was observed a few times. The chain has TRBV7-2 and TRBJ1-4; 7 nucleotides align to TRBD1. The CDR3 extends over 15 amino acids. V lost 3 bases and J lost 7; bases outside the gene matches: 8. Germline V gene sequence: CDR1 SGHTA, CDR2 FQGNSA. CDR3 nucleotide sequence: TGTGCCAGCAGCTTTGAAGGGGGCTGGAGTGAAAAACTGTTTTTT. This gives the protein CASSFEGGWSEKLFF.

The rearrangement joins TRBV3-1 (or the pseudogene TRBV3-2) to TRBJ1-1; weak D call: TRBD1 (6 bases). In germline, CDR1 is LGHDT, CDR2 YNNKEL (reference sequence). The CDR3 sequence is 13 residues long. V was cut by 2 bases and J by 7 bases, with 11 bases left in between. The CDR3 here is CASSQTGGHEAFF. DNA for the CDR3: TGTGCCAGCAGCCAAACCGGGGGGCATGAAGCTTTCTTT.

The rearrangement links TRBV10-3 to TRBJ1-5; 7 bases map to TRBD1. This CDR3 region has 13 residues. Trimming took 10 bases from V and 3 from J; bases not matched to a gene: 6. Germline CDR1 reads ENHRY; CDR2 reads SYGVKD. The CDR3 region has the DNA TGTGCCAGCTCGGGACAGCCCAATCAGCCCCAGCATTTT. It specifies CASSGQPNQPQHF.

Notes on this clone: Other DNA sequences in this sample translate to the same CDR3. The rearrangement joins TRBV28 to TRBJ2-7; the match to TRBD1 covers 8 bases. This CDR3 is 14 amino acids long. Trimming at V came to 6 bases and at J to 2 bases, leaving 6 bases not matched to a gene. Germline lookup yields CDR1 MDHEN and CDR2 SYDVKM. CDR3: CASSPGQGPYEQYF. The CDR3 bases are TGTGCCAGCAGCCCCGGACAGGGACCCTACGAGCAGTACTTC.